A selection of T cell receptor beta chains follows, all from one sample in a study of STAT5B mutations in CD4+ large granular lymphocyte leukemia. Repertoires were generated with immunoSEQ multiplex PCR, while TCRdb's copy carries only in-frame clones and drops some. The top ten hold 2% of the sample, which has roughly 32,000 clones, about 71% seen once. Sequencing used CD4+ T cells from blood buffy coats. Every receptor here comes from a human donor in good health. Each CDR3 is given with its conserved first and last residue. D genes are given only for firm matches. A row's size may be missing; if present it is once, few, many or a size class.

v_call	d_call	clone_size	j_call	cdr3_aa	cdr3_nt
TRBV19	-	once	TRBJ2-4	CASKPQGLAKNIQYF	TGTGCCAGTAAACCACAGGGCTTAGCCAAAAACATTCAGTACTTC
TRBV6-6	-	-	TRBJ1-1	CASSYHGGSEAFF	TGTGCCAGCAGTTACCACGGGGGGTCTGAAGCTTTCTTT
TRBV5-6	TRBD1	-	TRBJ2-7	CASFEGQGSHEQYF	TGTGCCAGCTTCGAGGGACAGGGGTCCCACGAGCAGTACTTC
TRBV6-1	-	-	TRBJ1-5	CASERSANQPQHF	TGTGCCAGCGAGAGGTCAGCTAATCAGCCCCAGCATTTT
TRBV29-1	TRBD2	-	TRBJ2-3	CSVQAGTSGSTDTQYF	TGCAGCGTCCAGGCAGGGACTAGCGGTAGCACAGATACGCAGTATTTT
TRBV7-2	TRBD2	-	TRBJ2-1	CASSLVAGVTYNEQFF	TGTGCCAGCAGCTTAGTAGCGGGCGTCACCTACAATGAGCAGTTCTTC
TRBV9	-	large	TRBJ1-2	CASSVDWAASGYTF	TGTGCCAGCAGCGTAGATTGGGCCGCCAGTGGCTACACCTTC
TRBV4-3	TRBD1	-	TRBJ1-6	CASSQDYRGLLPLHF	TGCGCCAGCAGCCAAGATTACAGGGGATTATTACCCCTCCACTTT
TRBV19	-	medium-sized	TRBJ1-1	CASSTGHQSTEAFF	TGTGCCAGTAGTACGGGACACCAGAGCACTGAAGCTTTCTTT
TRBV18	TRBD1	-	TRBJ1-2	CASSPTAFVRGLGYTF	TGTGCCAGCTCACCAACAGCCTTCGTTAGGGGGCTTGGCTACACCTTC
TRBV19	-	few	TRBJ1-5	CASCGAGTYSNQPQHF	TGTGCCAGTTGCGGGGCCGGGACTTATAGCAATCAGCCCCAGCATTTT
TRBV5-1	-	-	TRBJ2-5	CASSLAPGRETQYF	TGCGCCAGCAGCTTGGCCCCGGGGCGAGAGACCCAGTACTTC
TRBV9	-	-	TRBJ1-6	CASSVAVGGGTDNSPLHF	TGTGCCAGCAGCGTAGCAGTTGGAGGGGGAACCGATAATTCACCCCTCCACTTT
TRBV10-3	TRBD1	-	TRBJ2-5	CAIGTGDGTQYF	TGTGCCATCGGGACAGGGGATGGGACCCAGTACTTC
TRBV28	-	-	TRBJ2-7	CASSPGQHYEQYF	TGTGCCAGCAGTCCTGGACAGCACTACGAGCAGTACTTC
TRBV9	TRBD1	few	TRBJ2-7	CASSSRTGTNEQYF	TGTGCCAGCAGCTCGAGGACAGGGACCAACGAGCAGTACTTC
TRBV5-1	TRBD1	-	TRBJ1-5	CASSWTGLRNQPQHF	TGCGCCAGCAGCTGGACAGGGCTTCGCAATCAGCCCCAGCATTTT
TRBV2	TRBD1	-	TRBJ1-4	CASSEGQNNEKLFF	TGTGCCAGCAGTGAGGGACAGAATAATGAAAAACTGTTTTTT
TRBV7-2	-	-	TRBJ2-2	CASSFRTAPNTGELFF	TGTGCCAGCAGCTTTCGGACAGCCCCGAACACCGGGGAGCTGTTTTTT
TRBV4-3	TRBD2	-	TRBJ2-1	CASSPRGWERGNEQFF	TGCGCCAGCAGCCCCAGAGGTTGGGAGCGGGGCAATGAGCAGTTCTTC
TRBV9	TRBD2	-	TRBJ2-3	CASSQRGPTETDTQYF	TGTGCCAGCAGCCAGCGGGGCCCCACCGAAACAGATACGCAGTATTTT
TRBV19	-	-	TRBJ1-5	CASSIGTEIGPQHF	TGTGCCAGTAGTATAGGGACAGAGATTGGGCCCCAGCATTTT
TRBV2	-	-	TRBJ1-6	CASSERFGNSPLHF	TGTGCCAGCAGTGAAAGATTCGGGAATTCACCCCTCCACTTT
TRBV4-3	-	-	TRBJ1-2	CASSQGRNGLSNYGYTF	TGCGCCAGCAGCCAAGGGCGGAACGGGCTTTCTAACTATGGCTACACCTTC
TRBV11-2	TRBD2	once	TRBJ2-5	CASSLLAGGGQETQYF	TGTGCCAGCAGCTTACTAGCGGGGGGGGGCCAAGAGACCCAGTACTTC
TRBV18	-	-	TRBJ2-1	CASSHPAYNEQFF	TGTGCCAGCTCACATCCGGCCTACAATGAGCAGTTCTTC